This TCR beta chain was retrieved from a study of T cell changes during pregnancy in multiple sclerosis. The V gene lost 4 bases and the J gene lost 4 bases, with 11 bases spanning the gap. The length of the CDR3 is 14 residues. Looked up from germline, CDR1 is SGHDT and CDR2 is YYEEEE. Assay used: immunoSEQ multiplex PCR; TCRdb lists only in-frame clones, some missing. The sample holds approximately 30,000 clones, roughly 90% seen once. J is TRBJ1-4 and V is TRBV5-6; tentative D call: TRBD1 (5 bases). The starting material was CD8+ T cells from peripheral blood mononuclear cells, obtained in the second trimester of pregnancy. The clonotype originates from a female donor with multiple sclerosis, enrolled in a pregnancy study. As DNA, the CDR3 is TGTGCCAGCAGCCAGGGACTTTTTAATGAAAAACTGTTTTTT. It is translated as CASSQGLFNEKLFF.